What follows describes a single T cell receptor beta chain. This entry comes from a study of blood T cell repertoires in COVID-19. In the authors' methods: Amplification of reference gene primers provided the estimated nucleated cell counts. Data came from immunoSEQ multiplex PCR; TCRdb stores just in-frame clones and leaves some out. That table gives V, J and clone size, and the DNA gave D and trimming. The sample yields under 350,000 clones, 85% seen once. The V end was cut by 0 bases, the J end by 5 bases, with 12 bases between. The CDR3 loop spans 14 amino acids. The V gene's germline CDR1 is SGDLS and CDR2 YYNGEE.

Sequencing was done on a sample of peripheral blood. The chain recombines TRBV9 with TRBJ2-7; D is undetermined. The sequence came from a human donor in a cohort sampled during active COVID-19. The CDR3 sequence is CASSVDAGFDEQYF. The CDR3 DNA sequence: TGTGCCAGCAGCGTAGACGCCGGTTTTGACGAGCAGTACTTC.